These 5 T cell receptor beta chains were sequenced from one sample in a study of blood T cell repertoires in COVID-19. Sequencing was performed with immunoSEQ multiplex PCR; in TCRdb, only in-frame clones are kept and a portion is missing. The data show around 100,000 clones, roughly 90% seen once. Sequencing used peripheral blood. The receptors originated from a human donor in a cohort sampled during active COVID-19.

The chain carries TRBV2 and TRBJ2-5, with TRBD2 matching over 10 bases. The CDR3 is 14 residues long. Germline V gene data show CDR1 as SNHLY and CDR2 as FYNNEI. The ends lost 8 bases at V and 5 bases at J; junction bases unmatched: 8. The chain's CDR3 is CASQRAGGLETQYF. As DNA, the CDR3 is TGTGCCAGCCAGAGAGCGGGAGGGTTGGAGACCCAGTACTTC.

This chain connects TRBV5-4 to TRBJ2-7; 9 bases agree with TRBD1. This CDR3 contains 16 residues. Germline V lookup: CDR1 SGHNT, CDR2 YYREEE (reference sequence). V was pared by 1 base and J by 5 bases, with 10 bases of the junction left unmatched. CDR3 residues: CASSLRGGQGVNEQYF. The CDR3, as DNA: TGTGCCAGCAGCTTGAGAGGGGGACAGGGAGTGAACGAGCAGTACTTC.

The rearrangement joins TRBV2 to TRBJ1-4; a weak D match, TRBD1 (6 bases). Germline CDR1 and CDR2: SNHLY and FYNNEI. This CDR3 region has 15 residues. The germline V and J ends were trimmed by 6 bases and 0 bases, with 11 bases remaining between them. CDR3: CASRLDSSTNEKLFF. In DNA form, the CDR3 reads TGTGCCAGCAGATTGGACAGCTCAACTAATGAAAAACTGTTTTTT. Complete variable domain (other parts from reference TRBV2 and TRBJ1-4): EPEVTQTPSHQVTQMGQEVILRCVPISNHLYFYWYRQILGQKVEFLVSFYNNEISEKSEIFDDQFSVERPDGSNFTLKIRSTKLEDSAMYFCASRLDSSTNEKLFFGSGTQLSVL.

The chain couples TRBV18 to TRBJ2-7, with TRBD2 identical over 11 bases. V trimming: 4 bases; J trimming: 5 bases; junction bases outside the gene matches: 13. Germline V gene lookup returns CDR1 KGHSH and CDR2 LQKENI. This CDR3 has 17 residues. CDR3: CASSRYTTSGSMNEQYF. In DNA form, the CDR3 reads TGTGCCAGCTCACGTTATACCACTAGCGGGAGTATGAACGAGCAGTACTTC. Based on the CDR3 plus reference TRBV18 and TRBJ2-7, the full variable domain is NAGVMQNPRHLVRRRGQEARLRCSPMKGHSHVYWYRQLPEEGLKFMVYLQKENIIDESGMPKERFSAEFPKEGPSILRIQQVVRGDSAAYFCASSRYTTSGSMNEQYFGPGTRLTVT.

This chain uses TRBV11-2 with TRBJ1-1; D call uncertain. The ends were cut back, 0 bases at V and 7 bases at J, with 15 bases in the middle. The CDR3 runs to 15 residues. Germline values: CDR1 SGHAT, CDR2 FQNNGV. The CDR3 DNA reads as TGTGCCAGCAGCTTAGATCGGGGAGGAATGGATGAAGCTTTCTTT. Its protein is CASSLDRGGMDEAFF.